Detailed here is one T cell receptor (beta chain). What it binds is unknown. This sample stems from a study of graft-versus-host responses after intestinal transplantation. Study information: Multivisceral, liver-intestinal, or isolated intestinal transplants were given to recipients.

The assay was immunoSEQ multiplex PCR, and TCRdb's table has in-frame clones only and misses some. The sample consists of about 85,000 clones, 75% to 95% of them appearing once. Study conclusions and caveats: The recipient marrow held GvH clones, and some of them showed up first in ileum or blood.

Material: unstimulated CD8+ T cells sorted from spleen or lymph node cells, obtained before transplant. This TCR came from a human donor who was the organ donor for an intestinal transplant.

The CDR3 protein is CASSLRDRENTEAFF. CDR3 bases: TGTGCCAGCAGTTTAAGGGACAGGGAGAACACTGAAGCTTTCTTT. J is TRBJ1-1 and V is TRBV27, with 9 bases that match TRBD1. This CDR3 contains 15 residues. Per germline, CDR1 MNHEY and CDR2 SMNVEV (reference sequence). The ends lost 2 bases at V and 1 base at J; junction bases unmatched: 2.